This TCR beta chain came from a study of T cells in Graves' hyperthyroidism and ophthalmopathy. This clonotype showed up many times. Its antigen is currently unknown. General study points: Clonotypes that were expanded in thyroid above 0.001 mostly appeared in blood too. Ophthalmopathy could be told apart from stable hyperthyroidism with a 13 V-J model.

V was shortened by 9 bases and J by 3 bases, with 15 bases between the two germline ends. CDR1 is MNHEY, CDR2 SVGEGT, per germline. This CDR3 is built from 13 residues. Graves' hyperthyroidism showing no ophthalmopathy progression within 18 months was considered stable. Disease duration under 2 months; hyperthyroidism patients were aged 18 to 65. RNA transcripts were the template for amplifying TCR beta CDR3 regions. Carried out on the TCR CDR3, a first-round RT-PCR used the HTBI primer set. Each CDR3 protein is one row after TCRdb ran MiXCR on the multiplex PCR reads. The table shows fewer than 850,000 distinct CDR3 sequences, with 17% occurring only once.

This chain joins TRBV6-2 or TRBV6-3 and TRBJ2-7, with D maybe TRBD1 (6 bases). This receptor was taken from a man over 45 with Graves' hyperthyroidism. The sample taken for sequencing was blood. The CDR3 nucleotides are TGTGCCAGTGTGGGACAAGGTAACTACGAGCAGTACTTC. Protein product: CASVGQGNYEQYF.